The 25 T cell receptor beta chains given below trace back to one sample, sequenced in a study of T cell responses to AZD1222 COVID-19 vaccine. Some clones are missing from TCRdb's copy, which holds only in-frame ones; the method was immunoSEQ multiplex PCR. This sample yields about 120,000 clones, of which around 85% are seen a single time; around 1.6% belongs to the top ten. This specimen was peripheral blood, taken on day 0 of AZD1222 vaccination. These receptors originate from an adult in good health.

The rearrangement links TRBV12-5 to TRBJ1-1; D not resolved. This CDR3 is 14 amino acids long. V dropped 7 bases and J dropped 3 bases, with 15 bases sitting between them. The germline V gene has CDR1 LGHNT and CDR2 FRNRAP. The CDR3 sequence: CASAPGSRHTEAFF. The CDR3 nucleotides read TGTGCTAGTGCTCCGGGGTCGAGGCACACTGAAGCTTTCTTT.

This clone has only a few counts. The CDR3, as DNA: TGTGCCACCAGGAGGGGGCGGGGTAGCAATCAGCCCCAGCATTTT. This codes for CATRRGRGSNQPQHF. The chain carries TRBV27 and TRBJ1-5, with 7 bases that match TRBD1. The trim removed 10 bases at V and 0 bases at J, leaving 9 bases unmatched. This CDR3 comprises 15 residues. Germline assignment: CDR1 MNHEY and CDR2 SMNVEV (reference sequence).

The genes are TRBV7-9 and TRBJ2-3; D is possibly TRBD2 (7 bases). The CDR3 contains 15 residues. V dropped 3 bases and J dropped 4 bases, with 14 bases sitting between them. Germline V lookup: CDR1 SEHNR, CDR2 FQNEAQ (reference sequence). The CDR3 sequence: CASSFARGGADTQYF. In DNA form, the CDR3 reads TGTGCCAGCAGCTTCGCTAGGGGGGGCGCAGATACGCAGTATTTT.

The CDR3 loop reads CASSQGGYKRNEQFF. The DNA of the CDR3 is TGCGCCAGCAGCCAAGGGGGTTATAAGCGGAATGAGCAGTTCTTC. The chain employs TRBV4-3 and TRBJ2-1; D is possibly TRBD2 (5 bases). Germline values: CDR1 LGHNA, CDR2 YSLEER. The V end lost 1 base, the J end lost 7 bases, and 14 bases lay between the germline ends. CDR3 length: 15 amino acids.

CDR3 loop: CASEEDRAMGGYTF. The CDR3 bases are TGTGCCAGCGAGGAGGACAGGGCGATGGGTGGCTACACCTTC. The chain links TRBV2 to TRBJ1-2; 8 bases agree with TRBD1. This CDR3 region has 14 residues. Germline CDR1 and CDR2: SNHLY and FYNNEI. J lost 7 bases, V lost 8 bases, and 12 bases had no gene match.

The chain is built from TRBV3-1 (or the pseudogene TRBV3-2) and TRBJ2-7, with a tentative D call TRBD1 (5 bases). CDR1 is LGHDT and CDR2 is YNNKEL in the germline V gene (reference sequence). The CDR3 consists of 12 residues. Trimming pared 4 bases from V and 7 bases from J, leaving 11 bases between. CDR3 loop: CASSPQGSEQYF. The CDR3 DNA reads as TGTGCCAGCAGCCCCCAGGGTAGTGAGCAGTACTTC.

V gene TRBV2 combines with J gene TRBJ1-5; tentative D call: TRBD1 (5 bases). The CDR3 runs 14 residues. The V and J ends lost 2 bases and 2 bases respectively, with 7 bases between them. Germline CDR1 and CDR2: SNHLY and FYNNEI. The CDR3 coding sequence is TGTGCCAGCAGTGAAATGGGGGGCAATCAGCCCCAGCATTTT. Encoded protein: CASSEMGGNQPQHF.

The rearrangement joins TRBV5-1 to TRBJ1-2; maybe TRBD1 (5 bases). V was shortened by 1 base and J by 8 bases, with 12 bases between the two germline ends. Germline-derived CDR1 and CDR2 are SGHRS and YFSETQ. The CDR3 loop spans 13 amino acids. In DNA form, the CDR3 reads TGCGCCAGCAGCTTGCGTCAGGGTGAAGGCTACACCTTC. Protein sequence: CASSLRQGEGYTF.

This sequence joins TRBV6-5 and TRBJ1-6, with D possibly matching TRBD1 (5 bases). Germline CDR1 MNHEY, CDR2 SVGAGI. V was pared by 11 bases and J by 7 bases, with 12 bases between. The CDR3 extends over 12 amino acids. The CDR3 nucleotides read TGTGCCGTGGGAGGGGACAATTCACCCCTCCACTTT. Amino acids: CAVGGDNSPLHF.

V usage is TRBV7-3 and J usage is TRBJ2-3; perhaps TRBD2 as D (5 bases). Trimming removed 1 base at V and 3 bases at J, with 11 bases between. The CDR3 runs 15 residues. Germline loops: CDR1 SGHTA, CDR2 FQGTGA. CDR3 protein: CASSLKAGRTDTQYF. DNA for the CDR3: TGTGCCAGCAGCTTAAAGGCGGGTAGGACAGATACGCAGTATTTT.

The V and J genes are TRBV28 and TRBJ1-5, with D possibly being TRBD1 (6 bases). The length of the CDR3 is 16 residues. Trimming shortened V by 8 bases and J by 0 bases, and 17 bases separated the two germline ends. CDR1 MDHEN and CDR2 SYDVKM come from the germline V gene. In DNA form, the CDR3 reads TGTGCCAGCGGAGGGGGGGGGTTTTATAGCAATCAGCCCCAGCATTTT. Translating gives CASGGGGFYSNQPQHF.

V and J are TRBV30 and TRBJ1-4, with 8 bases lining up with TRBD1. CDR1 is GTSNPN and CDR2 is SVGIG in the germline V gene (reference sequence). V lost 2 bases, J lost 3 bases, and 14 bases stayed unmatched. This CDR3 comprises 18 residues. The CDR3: CAWSRSRGRILANEKLFF. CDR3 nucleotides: TGTGCCTGGAGTAGGAGCAGGGGGCGGATTCTGGCTAATGAAAAACTGTTTTTT.

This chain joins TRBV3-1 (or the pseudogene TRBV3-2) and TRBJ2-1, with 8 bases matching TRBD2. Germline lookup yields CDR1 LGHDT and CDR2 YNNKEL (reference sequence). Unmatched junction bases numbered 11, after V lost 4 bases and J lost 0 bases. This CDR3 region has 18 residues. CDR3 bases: TGTGCCAGCAGCCGCTCGGGAGGGGCGGCCGGCTCCTACAATGAGCAGTTCTTC. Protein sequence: CASSRSGGAAGSYNEQFF.

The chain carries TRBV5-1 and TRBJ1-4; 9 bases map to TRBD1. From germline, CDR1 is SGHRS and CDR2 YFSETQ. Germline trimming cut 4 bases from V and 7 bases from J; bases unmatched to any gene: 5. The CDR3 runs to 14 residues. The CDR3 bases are TGCGCCAGCAGCCAGGGACAGGGCGGTGAAAAACTGTTTTTT. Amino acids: CASSQGQGGEKLFF.

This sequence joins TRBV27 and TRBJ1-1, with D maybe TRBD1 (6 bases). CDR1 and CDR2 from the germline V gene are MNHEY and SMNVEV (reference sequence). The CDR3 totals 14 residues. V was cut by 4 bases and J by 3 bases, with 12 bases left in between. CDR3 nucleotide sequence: TGTGCCAGCAGTTCTCCGGGACACTACACTGAAGCTTTCTTT. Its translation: CASSSPGHYTEAFF.

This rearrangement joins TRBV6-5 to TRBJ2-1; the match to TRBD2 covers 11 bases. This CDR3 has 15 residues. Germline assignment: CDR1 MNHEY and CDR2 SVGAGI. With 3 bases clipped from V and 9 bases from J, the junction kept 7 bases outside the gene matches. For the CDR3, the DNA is TGTGCCAGCAGTTATAGCGGGGGGGCCACTGTTGAGCAGTTCTTC. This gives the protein CASSYSGGATVEQFF.

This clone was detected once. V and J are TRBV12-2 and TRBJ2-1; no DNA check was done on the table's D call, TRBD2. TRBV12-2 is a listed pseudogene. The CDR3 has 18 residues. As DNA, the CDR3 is TGTGCAAGTCGCTCAAGGGGAAATGCGGGAGGGCCATGTAGTGAGCAGTTCTTC. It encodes CASRSRGNAGGPCSEQFF.

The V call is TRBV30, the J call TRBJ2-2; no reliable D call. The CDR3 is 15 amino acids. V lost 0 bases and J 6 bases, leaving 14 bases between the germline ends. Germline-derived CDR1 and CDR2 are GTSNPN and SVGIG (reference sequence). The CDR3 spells CAWSVQQSRAGELFF. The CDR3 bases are TGTGCCTGGAGTGTACAACAGAGTCGCGCCGGGGAGCTGTTTTTT.

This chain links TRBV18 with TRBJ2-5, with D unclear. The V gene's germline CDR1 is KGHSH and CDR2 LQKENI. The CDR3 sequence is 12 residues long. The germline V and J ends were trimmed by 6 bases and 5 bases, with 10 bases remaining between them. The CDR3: CASSLLEETQYF. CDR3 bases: TGTGCCAGCTCCCTCCTAGAGGAGACCCAGTACTTC.

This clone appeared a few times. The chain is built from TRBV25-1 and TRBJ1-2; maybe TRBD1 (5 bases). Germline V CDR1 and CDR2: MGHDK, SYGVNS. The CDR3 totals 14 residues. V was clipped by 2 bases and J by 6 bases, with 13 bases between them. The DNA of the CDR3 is TGTGCCAGCAGTGAAATGGGGCTTCAGGATGGCTACACCTTC. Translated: CASSEMGLQDGYTF.

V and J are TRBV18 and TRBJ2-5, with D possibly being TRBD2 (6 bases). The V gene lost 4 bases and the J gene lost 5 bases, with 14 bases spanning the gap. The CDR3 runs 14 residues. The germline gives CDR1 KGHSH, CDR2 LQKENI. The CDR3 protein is CASSHRDWGETQYF. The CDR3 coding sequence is TGTGCCAGCTCACACCGGGACTGGGGGGAGACCCAGTACTTC.

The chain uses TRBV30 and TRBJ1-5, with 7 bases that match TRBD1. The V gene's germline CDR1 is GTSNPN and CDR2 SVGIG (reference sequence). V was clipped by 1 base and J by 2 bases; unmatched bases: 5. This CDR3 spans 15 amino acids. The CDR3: CAWSGNRGRNQPQHF. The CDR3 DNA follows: TGTGCCTGGAGTGGCAACAGGGGACGCAATCAGCCCCAGCATTTT.

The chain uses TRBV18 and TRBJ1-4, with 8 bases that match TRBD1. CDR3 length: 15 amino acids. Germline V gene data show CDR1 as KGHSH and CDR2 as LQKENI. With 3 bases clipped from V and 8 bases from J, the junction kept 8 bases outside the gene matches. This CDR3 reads CASSPQTGEPEKLFF. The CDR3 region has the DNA TGTGCCAGCTCACCCCAGACAGGGGAACCCGAAAAACTGTTTTTT.

CDR3 region: CASSPTGQGFYGYTF. The CDR3 DNA reads TGTGCCAGCAGCCCTACCGGACAGGGATTCTATGGCTACACCTTC. The chain couples TRBV7-3 to TRBJ1-2; TRBD1 matches at 8 bases. Germline assignment: CDR1 SGHTA and CDR2 FQGTGA. The CDR3 has 15 residues. V dropped 5 bases and J dropped 4; count of bases not matched to a gene: 9.

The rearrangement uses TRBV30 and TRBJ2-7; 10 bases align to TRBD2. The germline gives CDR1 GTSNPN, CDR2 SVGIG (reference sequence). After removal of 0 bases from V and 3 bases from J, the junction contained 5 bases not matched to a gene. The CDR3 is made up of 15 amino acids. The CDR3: CAWSVRSGGLYEQYF. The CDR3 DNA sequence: TGTGCCTGGAGTGTACGTAGCGGGGGGCTCTACGAGCAGTACTTC.